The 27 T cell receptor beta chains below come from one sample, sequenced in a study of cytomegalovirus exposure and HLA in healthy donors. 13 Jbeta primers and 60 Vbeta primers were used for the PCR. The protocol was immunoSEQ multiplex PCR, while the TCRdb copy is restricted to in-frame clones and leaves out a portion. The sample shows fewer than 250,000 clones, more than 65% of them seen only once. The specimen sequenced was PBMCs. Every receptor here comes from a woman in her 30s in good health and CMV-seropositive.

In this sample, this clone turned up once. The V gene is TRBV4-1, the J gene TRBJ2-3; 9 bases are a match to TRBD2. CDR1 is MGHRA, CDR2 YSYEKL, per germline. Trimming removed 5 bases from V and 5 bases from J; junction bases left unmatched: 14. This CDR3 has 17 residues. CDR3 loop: CASSVAGGPSRKDTQYF. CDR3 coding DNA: TGCGCCAGCAGCGTCGCGGGAGGGCCTAGTCGGAAAGATACGCAGTATTTT.

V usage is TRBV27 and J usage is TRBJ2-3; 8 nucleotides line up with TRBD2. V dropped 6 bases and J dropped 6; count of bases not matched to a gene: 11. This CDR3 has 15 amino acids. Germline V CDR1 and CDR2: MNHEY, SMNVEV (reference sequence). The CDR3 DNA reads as TGTGCCAGCAGGAGGCGGGAGACTAGCGCGGATACGCAGTATTTT. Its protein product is CASRRRETSADTQYF.

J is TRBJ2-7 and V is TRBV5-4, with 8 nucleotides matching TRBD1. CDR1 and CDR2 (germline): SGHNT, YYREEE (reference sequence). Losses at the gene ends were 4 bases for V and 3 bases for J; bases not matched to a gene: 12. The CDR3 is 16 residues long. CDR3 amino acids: CASSPTGAGPDYEQYF. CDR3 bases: TGTGCCAGCAGCCCGACAGGGGCCGGGCCGGACTACGAGCAGTACTTC.

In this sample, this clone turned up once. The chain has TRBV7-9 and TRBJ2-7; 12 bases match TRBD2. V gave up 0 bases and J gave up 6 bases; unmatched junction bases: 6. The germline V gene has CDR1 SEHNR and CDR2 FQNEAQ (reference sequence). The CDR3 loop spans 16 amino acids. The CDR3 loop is CASSLAGLAGGLEQYF. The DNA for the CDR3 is TGTGCCAGCAGCTTAGCGGGACTAGCGGGTGGTCTCGAGCAGTACTTC.

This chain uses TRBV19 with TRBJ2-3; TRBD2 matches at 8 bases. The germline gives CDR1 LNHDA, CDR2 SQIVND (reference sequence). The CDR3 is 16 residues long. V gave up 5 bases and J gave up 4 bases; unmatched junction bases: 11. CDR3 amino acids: CASSPHSGSGADTQYF. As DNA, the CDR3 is TGTGCCAGTAGTCCCCACAGCGGGAGCGGGGCAGATACGCAGTATTTT.

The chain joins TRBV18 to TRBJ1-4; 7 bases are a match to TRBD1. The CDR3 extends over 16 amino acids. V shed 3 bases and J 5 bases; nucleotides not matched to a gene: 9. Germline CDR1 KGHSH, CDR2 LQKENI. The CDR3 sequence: CASSPQRSQGNEKLFF. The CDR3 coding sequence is TGTGCCAGCTCACCTCAAAGGTCACAGGGGAATGAAAAACTGTTTTTT.

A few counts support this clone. The CDR3: CASSRDRTRVQYF. The CDR3 bases are TGTGCCAGCAGCAGGGACAGGACTCGCGTGCAGTACTTC. V and J are TRBV5-4 and TRBJ2-7; 8 bases are shared with TRBD1. The CDR3 has 13 amino acids. Trimming removed 4 bases from V and 9 bases from J; junction bases left unmatched: 9. Germline assignment: CDR1 SGHNT and CDR2 YYREEE (reference sequence).

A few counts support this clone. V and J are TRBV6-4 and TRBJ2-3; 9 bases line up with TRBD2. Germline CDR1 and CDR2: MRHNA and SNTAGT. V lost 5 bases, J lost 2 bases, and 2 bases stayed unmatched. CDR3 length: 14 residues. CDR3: CASSLAGSTDTQYF. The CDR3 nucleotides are TGTGCCAGCAGTCTAGCGGGATCCACAGATACGCAGTATTTT.

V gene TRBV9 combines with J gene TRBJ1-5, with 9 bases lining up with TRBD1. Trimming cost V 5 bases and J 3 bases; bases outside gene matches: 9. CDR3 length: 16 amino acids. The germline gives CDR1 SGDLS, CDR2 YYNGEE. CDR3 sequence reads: CASRRTGAPNNQPQHF. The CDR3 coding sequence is TGTGCCAGCAGACGGACAGGGGCACCAAACAATCAGCCCCAGCATTTT.

CDR3 nucleotides: TGTGCCAGCCGGGGAGGGGCCAACGTCCTGACTTTC. It codes for CASRGGANVLTF. V and J are TRBV21-1 and TRBJ2-6; the listed D gene, TRBD2, was not tested against the DNA. TRBV21-1 is a pseudogene segment. This CDR3 contains 12 residues.

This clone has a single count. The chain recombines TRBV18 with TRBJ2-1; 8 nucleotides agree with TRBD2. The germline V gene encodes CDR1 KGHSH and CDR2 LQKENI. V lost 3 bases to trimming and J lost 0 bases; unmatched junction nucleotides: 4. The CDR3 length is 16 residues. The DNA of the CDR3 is TGTGCCAGCTCACCTTTAGCGGGGAGCTCCTACAATGAGCAGTTCTTC. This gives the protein CASSPLAGSSYNEQFF.

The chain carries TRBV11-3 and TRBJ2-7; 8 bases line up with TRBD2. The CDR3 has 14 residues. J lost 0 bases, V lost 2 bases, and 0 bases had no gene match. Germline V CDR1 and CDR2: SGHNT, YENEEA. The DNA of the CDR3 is TGTGCCAGCAGCTTAAGCGGGAGCTCCTACGAGCAGTACTTC. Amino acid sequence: CASSLSGSSYEQYF.

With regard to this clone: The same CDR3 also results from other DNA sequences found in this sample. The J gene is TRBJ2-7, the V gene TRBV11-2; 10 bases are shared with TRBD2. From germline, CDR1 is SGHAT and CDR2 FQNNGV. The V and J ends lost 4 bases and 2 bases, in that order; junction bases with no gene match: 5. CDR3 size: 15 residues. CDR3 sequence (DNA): TGTGCCAGCAGCTCTCGGACTAGCGGAACCTACGAGCAGTACTTC. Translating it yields CASSSRTSGTYEQYF. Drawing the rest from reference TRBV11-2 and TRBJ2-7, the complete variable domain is EAGVAQSPRYKIIEKRQSVAFWCNPISGHATLYWYQQILGQGPKLLIQFQNNGVVDDSQLPKDRFSAERLKGVDSTLKIQPAKLEDSAVYLCASSSRTSGTYEQYFGPGTRLTVT.

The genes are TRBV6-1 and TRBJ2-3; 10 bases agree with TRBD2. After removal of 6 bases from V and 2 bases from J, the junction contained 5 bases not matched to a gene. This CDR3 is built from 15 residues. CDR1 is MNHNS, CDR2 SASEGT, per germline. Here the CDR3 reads CASRFGTSDTDTQYF. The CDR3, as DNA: TGTGCCAGCAGATTCGGGACTAGCGACACAGATACGCAGTATTTT.

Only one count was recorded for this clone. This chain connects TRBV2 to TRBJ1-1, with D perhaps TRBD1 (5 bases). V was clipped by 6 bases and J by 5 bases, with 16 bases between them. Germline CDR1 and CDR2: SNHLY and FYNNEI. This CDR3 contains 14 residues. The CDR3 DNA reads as TGTGCCAGCAGACCGGGTAGCAGGGCGACTGAAGCTTTCTTT. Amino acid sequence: CASRPGSRATEAFF. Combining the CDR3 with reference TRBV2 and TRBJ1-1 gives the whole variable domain EPEVTQTPSHQVTQMGQEVILRCVPISNHLYFYWYRQILGQKVEFLVSFYNNEISEKSEIFDDQFSVERPDGSNFTLKIRSTKLEDSAMYFCASRPGSRATEAFFGQGTRLTVV.

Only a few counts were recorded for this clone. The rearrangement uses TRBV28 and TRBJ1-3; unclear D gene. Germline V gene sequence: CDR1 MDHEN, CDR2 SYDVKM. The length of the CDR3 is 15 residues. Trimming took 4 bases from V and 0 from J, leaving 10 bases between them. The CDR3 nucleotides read TGTGCCAGCAGTTACCGTGGGCGCTCTGGAAACACCATATATTTT. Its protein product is CASSYRGRSGNTIYF.

The CDR3: CASRPLGAYEQYF. CDR3 nucleotides: TGTGCCAGCCGCCCACTAGGAGCCTACGAGCAGTACTTC. The genes are TRBV27 and TRBJ2-7; possibly TRBD2 for D (5 bases). Trimming removed 8 bases at V and 2 bases at J, with 13 bases between. From germline, CDR1 is MNHEY and CDR2 SMNVEV (reference sequence). The CDR3 consists of 13 residues.

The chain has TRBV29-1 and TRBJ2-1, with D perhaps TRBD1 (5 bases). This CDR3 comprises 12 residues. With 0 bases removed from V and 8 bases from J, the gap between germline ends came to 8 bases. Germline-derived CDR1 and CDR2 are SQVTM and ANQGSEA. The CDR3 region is CSVEDQGYEQFF. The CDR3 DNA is TGCAGCGTTGAAGATCAGGGTTATGAGCAGTTCTTC.

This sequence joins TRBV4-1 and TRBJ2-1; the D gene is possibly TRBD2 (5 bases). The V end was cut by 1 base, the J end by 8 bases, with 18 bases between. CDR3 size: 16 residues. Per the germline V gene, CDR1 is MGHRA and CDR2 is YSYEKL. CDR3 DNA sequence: TGCGCCAGCAGCCAAGTAGTCGCTAGCCAGTACGATGAGCAGTTCTTC. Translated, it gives CASSQVVASQYDEQFF.

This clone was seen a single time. CDR3 coding DNA: TGTGCCAGCAGCCCCGGTTACGAGCAGTACTTC. As protein: CASSPGYEQYF. This sequence joins TRBV7-9 and TRBJ2-7; D ambiguous. CDR3 length: 11 residues. Per the germline V gene, CDR1 is SEHNR and CDR2 is FQNEAQ (reference sequence). Trimming took 5 bases from V and 4 from J, leaving 6 bases between them.

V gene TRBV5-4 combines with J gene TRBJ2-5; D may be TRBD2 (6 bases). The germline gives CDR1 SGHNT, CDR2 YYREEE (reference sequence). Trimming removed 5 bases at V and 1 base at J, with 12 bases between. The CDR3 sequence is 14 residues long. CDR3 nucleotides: TGTGCCAGCAGTCAGCCCGGGGGCCAAGAGACCCAGTACTTC. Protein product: CASSQPGGQETQYF.

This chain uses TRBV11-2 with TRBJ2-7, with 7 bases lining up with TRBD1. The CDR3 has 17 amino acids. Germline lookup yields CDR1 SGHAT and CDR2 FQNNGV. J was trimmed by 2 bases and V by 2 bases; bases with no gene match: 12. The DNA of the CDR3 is TGTGCCAGCAGCTTACGGTCCGGGTGGGACAGACCCTACGAGCAGTACTTC. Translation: CASSLRSGWDRPYEQYF.

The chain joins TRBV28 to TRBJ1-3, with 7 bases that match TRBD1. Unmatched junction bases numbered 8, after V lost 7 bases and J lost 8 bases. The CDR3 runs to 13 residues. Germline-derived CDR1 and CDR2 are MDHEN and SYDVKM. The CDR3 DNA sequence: TGTGCCAGCAAGGAGCAGGGGGTGGACACCATATATTTT. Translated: CASKEQGVDTIYF. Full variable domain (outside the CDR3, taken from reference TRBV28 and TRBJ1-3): DVKVTQSSRYLVKRTGEKVFLECVQDMDHENMFWYRQDPGLGLRLIYFSYDVKMKEKGDIPEGYSVSREKKERFSLILESASTNQTSMYLCASKEQGVDTIYFGEGSWLTVV.

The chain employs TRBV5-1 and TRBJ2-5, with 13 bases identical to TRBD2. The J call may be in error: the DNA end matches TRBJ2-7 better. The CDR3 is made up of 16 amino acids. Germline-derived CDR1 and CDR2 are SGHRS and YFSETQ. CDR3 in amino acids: CASSISGTSGTYEQYF. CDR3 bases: TGCGCCAGCAGCATCTCCGGGACTAGCGGGACCTACGAGCAGTACTTC.

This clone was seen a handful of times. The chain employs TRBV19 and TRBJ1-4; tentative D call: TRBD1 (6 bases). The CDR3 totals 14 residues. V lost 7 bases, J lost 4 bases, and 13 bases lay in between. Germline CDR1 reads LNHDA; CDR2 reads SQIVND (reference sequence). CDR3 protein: CASKSGALNEKLFF. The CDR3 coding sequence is TGTGCCAGTAAATCAGGGGCCCTTAATGAAAAACTGTTTTTT. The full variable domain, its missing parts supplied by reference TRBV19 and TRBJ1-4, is DGGITQSPKYLFRKEGQNVTLSCEQNLNHDAMYWYRQDPGQGLRLIYYSQIVNDFQKGDIAEGYSVSREKKESFPLTVTSAQKNPTAFYLCASKSGALNEKLFFGSGTQLSVL.

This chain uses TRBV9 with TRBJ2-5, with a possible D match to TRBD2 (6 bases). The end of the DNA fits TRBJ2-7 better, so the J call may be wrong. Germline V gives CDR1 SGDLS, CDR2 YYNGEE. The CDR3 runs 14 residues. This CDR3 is CASSVASVPYEQYF. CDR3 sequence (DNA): TGTGCCAGCAGCGTAGCTAGCGTACCCTACGAGCAGTACTTC.

The DNA of the CDR3 is TGTGCCAGCAGTTCGGGGACAGCACCAAACATTCAGTACTTC. Its translation: CASSSGTAPNIQYF. This rearrangement joins TRBV28 to TRBJ2-4; 7 nucleotides line up with TRBD1. Germline CDR1 and CDR2: MDHEN and SYDVKM. The CDR3 runs to 14 residues. V shed 4 bases, J shed 6 bases, and the junction held 6 bases outside the gene matches. Supplemented by reference TRBV28 and TRBJ2-4, the full variable domain reads DVKVTQSSRYLVKRTGEKVFLECVQDMDHENMFWYRQDPGLGLRLIYFSYDVKMKEKGDIPEGYSVSREKKERFSLILESASTNQTSMYLCASSSGTAPNIQYFGAGTRLSVL.